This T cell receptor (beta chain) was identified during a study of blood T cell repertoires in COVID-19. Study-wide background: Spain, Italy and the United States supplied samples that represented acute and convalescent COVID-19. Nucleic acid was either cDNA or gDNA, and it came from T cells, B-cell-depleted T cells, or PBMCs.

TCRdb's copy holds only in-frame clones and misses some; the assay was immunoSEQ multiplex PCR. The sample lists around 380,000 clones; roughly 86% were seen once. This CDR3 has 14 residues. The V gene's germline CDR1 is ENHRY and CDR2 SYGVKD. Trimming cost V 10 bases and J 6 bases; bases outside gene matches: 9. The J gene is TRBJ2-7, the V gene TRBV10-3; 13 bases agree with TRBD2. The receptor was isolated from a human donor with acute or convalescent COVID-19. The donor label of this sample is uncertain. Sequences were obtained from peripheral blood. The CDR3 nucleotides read TGTGCCACCGGGACCGGGACTAGCGGGGTCGAGCAGTACTTC. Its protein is CATGTGTSGVEQYF.